This TCR beta chain was sequenced during a study of blood T cells in healthy people across ages. Alongside a J-beta primer mix, a sample-barcoded 5' primer served in a second PCR lasting roughly 7 to 11 cycles. TCRdb reprocessed the 5' RACE reads with MiXCR, giving one entry per CDR3 protein. The data contain roughly 800,000 distinct CDR3 sequences, over 45% of them singletons. The sample consisted of blood. This sequence was found in a man in his thirties or forties in good health.

The CDR3 is CASSLGATIDEQFF. As DNA, the CDR3 is TGTGCCAGCAGCCTAGGGGCTACTATCGACGAGCAGTTCTTC. The gene calls are TRBV7-9 and TRBJ2-1, with D perhaps TRBD1 (5 bases). CDR1 and CDR2 from the germline V gene are SEHNR and FQNEAQ (reference sequence). CDR3 length equals 14 residues. The V end was cut by 5 bases, the J end by 10 bases, with 18 bases between.